This TCR beta chain was identified during a study of blood T cells in healthy people across ages. Study context: Template switching recovered approximately one barcoded beta molecule for every two T cells.

Then a second PCR, running about 6 to 12 cycles, was carried out with a sample-barcoded 5' primer and a J-beta primer mix. The authors tagged each cDNA molecule using a template-switch adaptor with 12 random nucleotides. TCRdb independently ran MiXCR on the 5' RACE reads; one entry per CDR3 protein. This repertoire shows roughly 2 million distinct CDR3 sequences, 40% to 55% found once; its top ten account for over 2%. The V gene end was trimmed by 3 bases and the J gene end by 4 bases; junction bases not matched to a gene: 7. The CDR3 has 16 residues. CDR1 and CDR2 from the germline V gene are LGHNA and YSLEER.

The specimen sequenced was blood. This chain uses TRBV4-3 with TRBJ2-7, with 12 bases fitting TRBD2. This TCR was sampled from a woman aged 40 to 49 in good health. CDR3 region: CASSHRTSGTIYEQYF. CDR3 coding DNA: TGCGCCAGCAGCCACAGGACTAGCGGGACTATATACGAGCAGTACTTC.